These 28 T cell receptor beta chains came from one sample sequenced in a study of T cell changes during pregnancy in multiple sclerosis. Generated by immunoSEQ multiplex PCR, the TCRdb table keeps only in-frame clones and is missing some. Of roughly 30,000 clones in the sample, around nine tenths were seen once. The sample was CD4+ T cells from peripheral blood mononuclear cells, taken in the first trimester of pregnancy. The origin of the receptors is a female donor in good health, enrolled as a control in a pregnancy study.

V is TRBV14 and J is TRBJ2-7, with 7 bases identical to TRBD1. The V gene end was trimmed by 3 bases and the J gene end by 5 bases; junction bases not matched to a gene: 7. CDR3 length: 14 residues. In germline, CDR1 is SGHDN, CDR2 FVKESK. The CDR3 bases are TGTGCCAGCAGCCAGACAGGGCTTATGGACGAGCAGTACTTC. It translates to CASSQTGLMDEQYF.

The CDR3 DNA follows: TGTGCCAGCAGCTTAAGTCGGGGGGGGGCCGGGGAGCTGTTTTTT. Its protein product is CASSLSRGGAGELFF. V gene TRBV7-3 combines with J gene TRBJ2-2; 8 bases are shared with TRBD2. The trim removed 1 base at V and 6 bases at J, leaving 4 bases unmatched. The V gene's germline CDR1 is SGHTA and CDR2 FQGTGA. The CDR3 covers 15 residues.

This chain joins TRBV6-6 and TRBJ1-1; D uncertain. Germline values: CDR1 MNHNY, CDR2 SVGAGI (reference sequence). Trimming pared 0 bases from V and 1 base from J, leaving 12 bases between. This CDR3 region has 16 residues. This chain's CDR3 is CASSYSADTKNTEAFF. CDR3 bases: TGTGCCAGCAGTTACTCGGCAGATACAAAGAACACTGAAGCTTTCTTT.

This chain joins TRBV27 and TRBJ2-1, with 11 nucleotides matching TRBD2. V shed 6 bases and J 4 bases; nucleotides not matched to a gene: 11. The CDR3 extends over 17 amino acids. Germline values: CDR1 MNHEY, CDR2 SMNVEV (reference sequence). The DNA of the CDR3 is TGTGCCAGCAGCGGCAAGATACTAGCGGGGGCGTACAATGAGCAGTTCTTC. Its protein product is CASSGKILAGAYNEQFF.

V is TRBV27 and J is TRBJ1-5; D is perhaps TRBD1 (5 bases). CDR1 MNHEY and CDR2 SMNVEV come from the germline V gene (reference sequence). This CDR3 comprises 15 residues. The ends were cut back, 3 bases at V and 7 bases at J, with 16 bases in the middle. This CDR3 is CASSLSFRGVQPQHF. DNA of the CDR3: TGTGCCAGCAGTTTGAGTTTTCGGGGGGTACAGCCCCAGCATTTT.

Only one count was recorded for this clone. This rearrangement joins TRBV6-6 to TRBJ1-4; tentatively, D is TRBD1 (6 bases). The germline V gene encodes CDR1 MNHNY and CDR2 SVGAGI (reference sequence). Between the trimmed V and J ends, which lost 6 bases and 3 bases, there was a span of 14 bases. CDR3 size: 15 residues. The CDR3 protein is CASRGGGAANEKLFF. CDR3 DNA: TGTGCCAGCAGAGGTGGGGGGGCGGCTAATGAAAAACTGTTTTTT.

This rearrangement joins TRBV7-6 to TRBJ2-5; 7 bases line up with TRBD2. The CDR3 has 13 residues. After removal of 1 base from V and 4 bases from J, the junction contained 0 bases not matched to a gene. Germline V CDR1 and CDR2: SGHVS, FNYEAQ. The DNA of the CDR3 is TGTGCCAGCAGCTTAGGGGGGGGAGAGACCCAGTACTTC. It encodes CASSLGGGETQYF.

Written as DNA, the CDR3 is TGTGCCAGCAGCAGGGGGCTTGAAGCTTTCTTT. Its translation is CASSRGLEAFF. The chain carries TRBV6-5 and TRBJ1-1, with 8 bases lining up with TRBD1. The V gene end was trimmed by 6 bases and the J gene end by 7 bases; junction bases not matched to a gene: 1. The CDR3 is 11 amino acids. Germline V gene data show CDR1 as MNHEY and CDR2 as SVGAGI.

The rearrangement uses TRBV19 and TRBJ1-5; unclear D gene. CDR3 length: 13 amino acids. V lost 9 bases and J 7 bases, leaving 16 bases between the germline ends. Germline CDR1 reads LNHDA; CDR2 reads SQIVND (reference sequence). CDR3 nucleotides: TGTGCCAGCAGTGACCGGCGCGGGCAGCCCCAGCATTTT. It yields the protein CASSDRRGQPQHF.

The rearrangement links TRBV30 to TRBJ1-4, with D unresolved. Germline values: CDR1 GTSNPN, CDR2 SVGIG (reference sequence). Between the trimmed V and J ends, which lost 3 bases and 11 bases, there was a span of 10 bases. The CDR3 is made up of 11 amino acids. The CDR3, as DNA: TGTGCCTGGAGGAACAGCGGGAAACTGTTTTTT. Encoded protein: CAWRNSGKLFF.

The rearrangement links TRBV29-1 to TRBJ2-5; 7 bases agree with TRBD1. This CDR3 contains 13 residues. J lost 5 bases, V lost 4 bases, and 7 bases had no gene match. CDR1 SQVTM and CDR2 ANQGSEA come from the germline V gene. Written as DNA, the CDR3 is TGCAGCGTTGGGGCTTCGACAGGGGAGACCCAGTACTTC. It codes for CSVGASTGETQYF.

The V gene is TRBV9, the J gene TRBJ1-3; D may be TRBD1 (5 bases). CDR1 and CDR2 (germline): SGDLS, YYNGEE. This CDR3 contains 13 residues. The V and J ends lost 0 bases and 4 bases respectively, with 5 bases between them. The CDR3 sequence: CASSVEGGNTIYF. DNA for the CDR3: TGTGCCAGCAGCGTAGAGGGGGGAAACACCATATATTTT. The full variable domain, completed using reference TRBV9 and TRBJ1-3, is DSGVTQTPKHLITATGQRVTLRCSPRSGDLSVYWYQQSLDQGLQFLIQYYNGEERAKGNILERFSAQQFPDLHSELNLSSLELGDSALYFCASSVEGGNTIYFGEGSWLTVV.

The genes are TRBV7-3 and TRBJ2-3, with D perhaps matching TRBD1 (5 bases). The germline V gene has CDR1 SGHTA and CDR2 FQGTGA. The CDR3 spans 15 residues. Trimming left V 2 bases short and J 2 bases short, with 11 bases between. The CDR3 coding sequence is TGTGCCAGCAGCTTATCAGGGCGAACCACAGATACGCAGTATTTT. It specifies CASSLSGRTTDTQYF.

This sequence joins TRBV5-6 and TRBJ2-2; TRBD1 aligns across 9 bases. The germline gives CDR1 SGHDT, CDR2 YYEEEE. With V trimmed by 0 bases and J by 7 bases, 10 bases remained unmatched. The CDR3 has 17 amino acids. CDR3 amino acids: CASSLEGQGRLIGELFF. DNA for the CDR3: TGTGCCAGCAGCTTGGAGGGACAGGGTCGTCTTATCGGGGAGCTGTTTTTT.

The rearrangement joins TRBV5-1 to TRBJ1-1, with 8 bases fitting TRBD1. The germline V gene encodes CDR1 SGHRS and CDR2 YFSETQ. Trimming took 5 bases from V and 0 from J; bases not matched to a gene: 9. The CDR3 covers 16 residues. This chain's CDR3 is CASSTGTGNMNTEAFF. DNA of the CDR3: TGCGCCAGCAGTACCGGGACAGGCAACATGAACACTGAAGCTTTCTTT.

The CDR3 DNA is TGTGCCAGCAGCGGGACAGGGGGCTTGTCTAATGAAAAACTGTTTTTT. This gives the protein CASSGTGGLSNEKLFF. This chain uses TRBV9 with TRBJ1-4, with 11 bases fitting TRBD1. The CDR3 is made up of 16 amino acids. The V gene's germline CDR1 is SGDLS and CDR2 YYNGEE. J lost 3 bases, V lost 3 bases, and 4 bases had no gene match.

This clone was recorded a few times. The J gene is TRBJ2-2, the V gene TRBV19, with 7 positions matching TRBD1. Germline CDR1 reads LNHDA; CDR2 reads SQIVND (reference sequence). This CDR3 spans 15 amino acids. V shed 5 bases, J shed 0 bases, and the junction held 3 bases outside the gene matches. The CDR3 sequence: CASSPGTANTGELFF. CDR3 DNA sequence: TGTGCCAGTAGTCCTGGGACAGCGAACACCGGGGAGCTGTTTTTT.

The CDR3 region has the DNA TGTGCCAGCAGCCCGGGGGGGGGTGGTCGTGAAAAACTGTTTTTT. It is translated as CASSPGGGGREKLFF. The chain recombines TRBV5-4 with TRBJ1-4; possibly TRBD1 for D (5 bases). Trimming stripped 4 bases from V and 7 bases from J, with 17 bases between. Germline loops: CDR1 SGHNT, CDR2 YYREEE (reference sequence). The CDR3 runs 15 residues.

The genes are TRBV19 and TRBJ2-3; 13 bases fit TRBD2. Germline CDR1 is LNHDA and CDR2 is SQIVND (reference sequence). The CDR3 is 18 amino acids. V gave up 6 bases and J gave up 0 bases; unmatched junction bases: 9. The CDR3 protein is CASSRTSGGAESTDTQYF. The CDR3 DNA reads as TGTGCCAGTAGCCGAACTAGCGGGGGGGCTGAGAGCACAGATACGCAGTATTTT.

This rearrangement joins TRBV19 to TRBJ1-1; D call uncertain. The CDR3 consists of 13 residues. V lost 6 bases and J lost 1, with 9 bases in between. Per germline, CDR1 LNHDA and CDR2 SQIVND (reference sequence). The CDR3 bases are TGTGCCAGTAGGGGCGTTGAGAACACTGAAGCTTTCTTT. This gives the protein CASRGVENTEAFF. The full variable domain, with the rest looked up from reference TRBV19 and TRBJ1-1, is DGGITQSPKYLFRKEGQNVTLSCEQNLNHDAMYWYRQDPGQGLRLIYYSQIVNDFQKGDIAEGYSVSREKKESFPLTVTSAQKNPTAFYLCASRGVENTEAFFGQGTRLTVV.

This clone has a single count. The rearrangement uses TRBV5-5 and TRBJ2-5; D is possibly TRBD2 (5 bases). The CDR3 totals 13 residues. V was shortened by 7 bases and J by 5 bases, with 15 bases between the two germline ends. Germline V lookup: CDR1 SGHKS, CDR2 YYEKEE (reference sequence). Here the CDR3 DNA reads TGTGCCAGCGGGGTGGGAGCCGCGGAGACCCAGTACTTC. This gives the protein CASGVGAAETQYF.

The genes are TRBV19 and TRBJ2-2; D may be TRBD2 (6 bases). V lost 5 bases and J lost 5, with 15 bases in between. The germline V gene encodes CDR1 LNHDA and CDR2 SQIVND (reference sequence). The CDR3 extends over 15 amino acids. CDR3 DNA sequence: TGTGCCAGTAGTGCCATGGGCGGGATAACCGGGGAGCTGTTTTTT. Translated: CASSAMGGITGELFF.

The chain joins TRBV9 to TRBJ1-1; no clear D gene. The CDR3 is 14 amino acids. Germline V gene lookup returns CDR1 SGDLS and CDR2 YYNGEE. Trimming cost V 3 bases and J 1 base, with 10 bases left between them. CDR3 loop: CASSARIQNTEAFF. The CDR3 nucleotides are TGTGCCAGCAGCGCGCGGATTCAGAACACTGAAGCTTTCTTT.

The rearrangement uses TRBV5-4 and TRBJ2-5, with 9 bases that match TRBD2. Germline lookup yields CDR1 SGHNT and CDR2 YYREEE (reference sequence). The trim removed 2 bases at V and 3 bases at J, leaving 11 bases unmatched. This CDR3 contains 17 residues. CDR3 in DNA: TGTGCCAGCAGCTTTTTCTTGAGCGGGGGGTACAAAGAGACCCAGTACTTC. Translation gives CASSFFLSGGYKETQYF.

By frequency in the sample, this clone is medium-sized. V and J are TRBV10-1 and TRBJ1-1; 9 bases agree with TRBD1. V lost 6 bases to trimming and J lost 5 bases; unmatched junction nucleotides: 7. Germline assignment: CDR1 WNHNN and CDR2 SYGVQD (reference sequence). The CDR3 has 14 amino acids. The CDR3 is CASRTGTGKTEAFF. CDR3 nucleotides: TGCGCCAGCAGAACCGGGACAGGGAAAACTGAAGCTTTCTTT.

This chain uses TRBV7-3 with TRBJ2-1; maybe TRBD1 (6 bases). Looked up from germline, CDR1 is SGHTA and CDR2 is FQGTGA. Trimming took 5 bases from V and 4 from J, leaving 15 bases between them. The CDR3 spans 15 residues. The CDR3 spells CASSTSGAGYNEQFF. CDR3 bases: TGTGCCAGCAGCACCTCAGGGGCTGGGTACAATGAGCAGTTCTTC.

V usage is TRBV7-2 and J usage is TRBJ2-1; D may be TRBD2 (7 bases). Trimming stripped 0 bases from V and 4 bases from J, with 10 bases between. CDR3 length: 15 amino acids. The germline V gene has CDR1 SGHTA and CDR2 FQGNSA. The CDR3 DNA follows: TGTGCCAGCAGCTTAGCGGGGGGGCCTTACAATGAGCAGTTCTTC. It is translated as CASSLAGGPYNEQFF.

This clone was detected only once. The chain combines TRBV6-6 with TRBJ1-5, with 8 bases matching TRBD1. Germline CDR1 and CDR2: MNHNY and SVGAGI (reference sequence). This CDR3 comprises 15 residues. With V trimmed by 2 bases and J by 4 bases, 4 bases remained unmatched. CDR3 residues: CASSYGTGGNQPQHF. CDR3 nucleotide sequence: TGTGCCAGCAGTTACGGTACAGGGGGGAATCAGCCCCAGCATTTT.